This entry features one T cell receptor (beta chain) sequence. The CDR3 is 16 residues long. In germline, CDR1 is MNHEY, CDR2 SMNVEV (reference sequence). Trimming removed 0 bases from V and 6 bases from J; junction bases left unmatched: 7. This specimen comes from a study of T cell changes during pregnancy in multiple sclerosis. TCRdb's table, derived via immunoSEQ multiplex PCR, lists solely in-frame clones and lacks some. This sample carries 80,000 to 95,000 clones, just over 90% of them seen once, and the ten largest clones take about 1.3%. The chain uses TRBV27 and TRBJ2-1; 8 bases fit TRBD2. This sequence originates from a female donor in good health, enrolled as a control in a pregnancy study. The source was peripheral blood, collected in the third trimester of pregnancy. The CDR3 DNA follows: TGTGCCAGCAGTTTATCGGTCAGGCTAGCGGGCAATGAGCAGTTCTTC. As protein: CASSLSVRLAGNEQFF.